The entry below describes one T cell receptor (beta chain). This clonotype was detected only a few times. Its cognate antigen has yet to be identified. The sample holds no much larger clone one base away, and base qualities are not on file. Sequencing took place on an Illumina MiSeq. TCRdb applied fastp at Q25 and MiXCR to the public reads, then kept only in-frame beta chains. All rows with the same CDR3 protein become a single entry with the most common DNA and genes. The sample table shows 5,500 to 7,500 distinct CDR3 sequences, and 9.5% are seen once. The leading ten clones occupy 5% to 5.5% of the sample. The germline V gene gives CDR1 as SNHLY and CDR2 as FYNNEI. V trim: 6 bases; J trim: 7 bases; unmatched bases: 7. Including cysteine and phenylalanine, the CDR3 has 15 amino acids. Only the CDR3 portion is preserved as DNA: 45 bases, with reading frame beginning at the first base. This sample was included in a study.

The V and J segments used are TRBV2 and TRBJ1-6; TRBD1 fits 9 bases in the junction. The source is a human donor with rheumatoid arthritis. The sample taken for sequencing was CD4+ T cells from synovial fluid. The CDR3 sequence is CASRTGTGPNSPLHF. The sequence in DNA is TGTGCCAGCAGGACCGGGACAGGGCCGAATTCACCCCTCCACTTT.